This T cell receptor beta chain was sequenced for a study of T cell responses to AZD1222 COVID-19 vaccine. In germline, CDR1 is LNHDA, CDR2 SQIVND (reference sequence). Trimming at V came to 4 bases and at J to 0 bases, leaving 5 bases not matched to a gene. This CDR3 has 16 amino acids. Libraries were prepared by immunoSEQ multiplex PCR; TCRdb keeps only in-frame clonotypes and omits some of them. The top ten hold less than 3.5% of the sample, which has 90,000 to 130,000 clones, around nine tenths seen once. This clone has only a few counts. Sequences were derived from peripheral blood, sampled on day 0 of AZD1222 vaccination. This chain connects TRBV19 to TRBJ1-3; 8 nucleotides line up with TRBD1. The sequence derives from an adult in good health. CDR3 protein: CASSKDRASSGNTIYF. In DNA, the CDR3 is TGTGCCAGTAGTAAGGACAGGGCGAGCTCTGGAAACACCATATATTTT.